The T cell receptor (beta chain) described here comes from a study of T cells in Graves' hyperthyroidism and ophthalmopathy. Diagnoses rested on clinical symptoms, serum thyroxine and TRAb, thyroid ultrasound and orbital computed tomography. The CDR3 length is 15 residues. Trimming removed 5 bases from V and 6 bases from J; junction bases left unmatched: 10. Germline V gene lookup returns CDR1 SEHNR and CDR2 FQNEAQ (reference sequence). Findings of the study overall: Most expanded thyroid clonotypes above 0.001 also appeared in blood.

RNA transcripts served as the template for amplifying TCR beta CDR3 regions. A set of HTBI primers served as the primers for a first-round RT-PCR of the TCR CDR3. TCRdb re-analysed the multiplex PCR reads in MiXCR, keeping a single row per CDR3 protein. The sample carries roughly 600,000 distinct CDR3 sequences, more than 14% recorded once. This clonotype was detected a few times. Its antigen is still unknown. The sample consisted of blood. This TCR derives from a woman between 50 and 59 years old with Graves' ophthalmopathy. The chain is built from TRBV7-9 and TRBJ2-7; 10 nucleotides match TRBD2. CDR3 protein: CASSGPGTSDFEQYF. The CDR3 DNA reads TGTGCCAGCAGCGGTCCGGGGACTAGCGACTTCGAGCAGTACTTC.